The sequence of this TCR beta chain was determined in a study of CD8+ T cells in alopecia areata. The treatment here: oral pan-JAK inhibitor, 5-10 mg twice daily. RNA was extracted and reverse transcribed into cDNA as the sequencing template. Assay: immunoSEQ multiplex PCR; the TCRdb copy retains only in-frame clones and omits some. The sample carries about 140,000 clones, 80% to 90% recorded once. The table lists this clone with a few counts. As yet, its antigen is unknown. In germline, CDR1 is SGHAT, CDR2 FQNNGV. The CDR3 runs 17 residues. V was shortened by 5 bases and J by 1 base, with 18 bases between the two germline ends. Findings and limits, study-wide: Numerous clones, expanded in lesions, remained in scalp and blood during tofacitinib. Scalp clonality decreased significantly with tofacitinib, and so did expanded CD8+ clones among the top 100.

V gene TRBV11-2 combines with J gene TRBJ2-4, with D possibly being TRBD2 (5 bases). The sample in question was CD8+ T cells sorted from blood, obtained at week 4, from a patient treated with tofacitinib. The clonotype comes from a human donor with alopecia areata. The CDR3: CASSDARIPGAKNIQYF. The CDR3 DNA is TGTGCCAGCAGCGACGCACGAATTCCGGGGGCCAAAAACATTCAGTACTTC.